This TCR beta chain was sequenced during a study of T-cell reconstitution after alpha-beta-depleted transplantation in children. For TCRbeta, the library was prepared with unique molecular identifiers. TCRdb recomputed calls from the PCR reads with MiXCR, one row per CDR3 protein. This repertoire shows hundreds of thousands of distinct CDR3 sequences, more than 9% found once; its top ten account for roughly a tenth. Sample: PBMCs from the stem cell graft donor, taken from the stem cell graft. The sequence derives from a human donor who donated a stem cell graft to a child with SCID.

CDR3 protein: CAIRTGQGAAGELFF. CDR3 nucleotides: TGTGCCATCAGGACGGGACAGGGGGCAGCCGGGGAGCTGTTTTTT. This chain links TRBV10-3 with TRBJ2-2; 12 bases fit TRBD1. CDR3 length: 15 amino acids. Germline loops: CDR1 ENHRY, CDR2 SYGVKD. The ends lost 6 bases at V and 6 bases at J; junction bases unmatched: 5.